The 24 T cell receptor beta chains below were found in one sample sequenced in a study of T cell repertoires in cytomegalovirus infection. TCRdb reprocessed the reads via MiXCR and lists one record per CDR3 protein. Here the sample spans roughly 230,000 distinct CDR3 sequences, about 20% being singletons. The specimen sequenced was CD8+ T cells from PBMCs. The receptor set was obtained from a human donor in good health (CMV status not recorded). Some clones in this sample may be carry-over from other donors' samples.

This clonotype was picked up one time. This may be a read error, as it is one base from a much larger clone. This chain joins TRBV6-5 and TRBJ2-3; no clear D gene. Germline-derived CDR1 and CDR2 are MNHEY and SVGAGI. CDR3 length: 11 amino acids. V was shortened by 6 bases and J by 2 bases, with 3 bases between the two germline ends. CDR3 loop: CASRNTDTQYF. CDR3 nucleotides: TGTGCCAGCAGAAACACAGATACGCAGTATTTT.

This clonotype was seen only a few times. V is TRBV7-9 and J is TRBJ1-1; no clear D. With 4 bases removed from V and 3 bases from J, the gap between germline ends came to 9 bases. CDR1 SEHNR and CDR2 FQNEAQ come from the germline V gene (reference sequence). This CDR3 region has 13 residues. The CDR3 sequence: CASSSSRDTEAFF. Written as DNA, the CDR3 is TGTGCCAGCAGCTCCTCCCGTGACACTGAAGCTTTCTTT.

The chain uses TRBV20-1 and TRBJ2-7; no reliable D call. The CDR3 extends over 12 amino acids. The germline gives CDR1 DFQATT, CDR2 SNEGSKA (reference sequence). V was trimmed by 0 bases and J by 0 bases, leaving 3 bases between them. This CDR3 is CSARDTSYEQYF. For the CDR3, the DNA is TGCAGTGCTAGAGATACCTCCTACGAGCAGTACTTC.

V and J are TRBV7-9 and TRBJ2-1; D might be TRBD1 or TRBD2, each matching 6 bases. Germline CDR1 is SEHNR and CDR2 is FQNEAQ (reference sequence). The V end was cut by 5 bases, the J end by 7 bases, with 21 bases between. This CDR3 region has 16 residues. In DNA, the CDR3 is TGTGCCAGCAGCGGTACCCCCGGGGGCCAGTTTAATGAGCAGTTCTTC. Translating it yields CASSGTPGGQFNEQFF. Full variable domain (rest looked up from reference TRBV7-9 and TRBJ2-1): DTGVSQNPRHKITKRGQNVTFRCDPISEHNRLYWYRQTLGQGPEFLTYFQNEAQLEKSRLLSDRFSAERPKGSFSTLEIQRTEQGDSAMYLCASSGTPGGQFNEQFFGPGTRLTVL.

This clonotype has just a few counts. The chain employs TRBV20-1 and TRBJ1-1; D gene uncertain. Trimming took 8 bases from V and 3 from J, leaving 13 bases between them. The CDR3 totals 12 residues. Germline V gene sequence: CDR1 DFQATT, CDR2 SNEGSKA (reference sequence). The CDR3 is CSLWPMDTEAFF. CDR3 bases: TGCAGTCTGTGGCCCATGGACACTGAAGCTTTCTTT.

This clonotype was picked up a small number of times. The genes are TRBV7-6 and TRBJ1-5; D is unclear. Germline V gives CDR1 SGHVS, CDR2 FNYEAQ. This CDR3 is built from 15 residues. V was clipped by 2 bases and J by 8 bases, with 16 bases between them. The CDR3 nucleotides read TGTGCCAGCAGCTTAAGTGGATTTACTGGGAAGCCCCAGCATTTT. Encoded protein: CASSLSGFTGKPQHF.

Written as DNA, the CDR3 is TGCAGTGCTAGAGATTCCGGGGGCTACGAGCAGTACTTC. As protein: CSARDSGGYEQYF. This chain uses TRBV20-1 with TRBJ2-7; possibly TRBD2 for D (6 bases). The germline V gene has CDR1 DFQATT and CDR2 SNEGSKA (reference sequence). The CDR3 runs 13 residues. Trimming stripped 0 bases from V and 3 bases from J, with 9 bases between.

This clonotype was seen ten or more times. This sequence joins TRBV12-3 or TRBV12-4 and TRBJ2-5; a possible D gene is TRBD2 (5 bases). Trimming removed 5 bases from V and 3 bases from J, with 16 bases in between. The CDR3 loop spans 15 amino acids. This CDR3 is CASSPAGLNEETQYF. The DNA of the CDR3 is TGTGCCAGCAGTCCGGCCGGACTGAATGAAGAGACCCAGTACTTC.

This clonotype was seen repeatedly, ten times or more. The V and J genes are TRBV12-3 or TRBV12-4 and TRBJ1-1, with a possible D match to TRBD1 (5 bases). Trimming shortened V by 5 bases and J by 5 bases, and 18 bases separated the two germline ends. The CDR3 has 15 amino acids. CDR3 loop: CASSPREGLDTEAFF. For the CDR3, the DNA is TGTGCCAGCAGTCCAAGGGAGGGGCTTGATACTGAAGCTTTCTTT.

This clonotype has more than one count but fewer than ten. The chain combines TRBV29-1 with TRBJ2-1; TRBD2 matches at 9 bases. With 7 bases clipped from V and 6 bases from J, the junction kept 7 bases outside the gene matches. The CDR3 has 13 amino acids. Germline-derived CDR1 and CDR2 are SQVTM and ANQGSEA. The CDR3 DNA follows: TGCAGCGCTCTTCTAGCGGGGAGCAATGAGCAGTTCTTC. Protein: CSALLAGSNEQFF.

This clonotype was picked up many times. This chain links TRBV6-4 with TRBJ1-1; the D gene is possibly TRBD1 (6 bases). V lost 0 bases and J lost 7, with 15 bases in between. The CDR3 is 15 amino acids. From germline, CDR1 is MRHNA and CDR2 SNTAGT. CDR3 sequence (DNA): TGTGCCAGCAGTGACTCAAGCGGGACACAGAGTGAAGCTTTCTTT. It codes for CASSDSSGTQSEAFF.

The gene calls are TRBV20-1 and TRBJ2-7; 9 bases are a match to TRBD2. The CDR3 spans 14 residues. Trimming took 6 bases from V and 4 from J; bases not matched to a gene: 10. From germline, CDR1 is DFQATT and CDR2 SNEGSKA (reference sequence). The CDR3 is CSAGLGTSLYEQYF. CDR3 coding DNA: TGCAGTGCGGGGTTGGGGACTAGCTTGTACGAGCAGTACTTC.

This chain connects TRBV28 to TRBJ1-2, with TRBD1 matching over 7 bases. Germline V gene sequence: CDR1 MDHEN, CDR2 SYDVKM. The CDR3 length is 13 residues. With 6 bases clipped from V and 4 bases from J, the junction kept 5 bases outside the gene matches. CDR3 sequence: CASSRAGGYGYTF. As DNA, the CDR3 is TGTGCCAGCAGCCGCGCAGGGGGCTATGGCTACACCTTC.

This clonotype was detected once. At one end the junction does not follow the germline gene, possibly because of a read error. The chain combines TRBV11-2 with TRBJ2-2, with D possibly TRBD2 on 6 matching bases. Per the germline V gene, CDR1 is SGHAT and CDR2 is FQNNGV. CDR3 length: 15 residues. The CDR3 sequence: CASSLDWRLAGGLFF. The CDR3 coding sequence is TGTGCCAGCAGCTTAGATTGGAGGCTAGCCGGGGGGCTGTTTTTT.

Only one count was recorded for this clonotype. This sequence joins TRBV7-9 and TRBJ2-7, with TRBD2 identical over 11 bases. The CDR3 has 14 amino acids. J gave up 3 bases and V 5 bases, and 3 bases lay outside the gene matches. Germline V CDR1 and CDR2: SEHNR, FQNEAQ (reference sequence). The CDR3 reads CASSRGLAGYEQYF. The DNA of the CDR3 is TGTGCCAGCAGCCGTGGACTAGCGGGCTACGAGCAGTACTTC.

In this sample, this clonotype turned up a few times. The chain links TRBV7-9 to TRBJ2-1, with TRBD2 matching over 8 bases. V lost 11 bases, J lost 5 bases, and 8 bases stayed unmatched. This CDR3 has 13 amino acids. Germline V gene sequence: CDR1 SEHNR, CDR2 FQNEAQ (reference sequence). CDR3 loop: CAYSGAVHNEQFF. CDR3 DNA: TGTGCCTATAGCGGGGCAGTCCACAATGAGCAGTTCTTC.

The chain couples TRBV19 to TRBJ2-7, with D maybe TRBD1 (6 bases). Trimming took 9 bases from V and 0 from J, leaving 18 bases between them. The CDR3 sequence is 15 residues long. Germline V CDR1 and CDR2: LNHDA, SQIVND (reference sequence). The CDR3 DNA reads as TGTGCCAGAGAGACCCACGGGACATCCTCCTACGAGCAGTACTTC. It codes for CARETHGTSSYEQYF.

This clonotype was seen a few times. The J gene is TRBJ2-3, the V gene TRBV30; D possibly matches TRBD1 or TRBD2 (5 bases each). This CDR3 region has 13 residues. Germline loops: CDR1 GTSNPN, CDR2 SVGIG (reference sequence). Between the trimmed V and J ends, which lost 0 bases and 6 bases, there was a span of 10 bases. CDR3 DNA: TGTGCCTGGAGTGTACAGGACTCGGATACGCAGTATTTT. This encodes CAWSVQDSDTQYF.

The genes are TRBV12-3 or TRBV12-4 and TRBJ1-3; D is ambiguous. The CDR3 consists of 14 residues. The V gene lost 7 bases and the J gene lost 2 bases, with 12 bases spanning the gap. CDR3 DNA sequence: TGTGCCAGCAAGCCCCGGGCCGCTGGAAACACCATATATTTT. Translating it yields CASKPRAAGNTIYF.

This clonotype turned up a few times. The CDR3 reads CAISEPPWGEQYF. The CDR3 coding sequence is TGTGCCATCAGTGAGCCCCCCTGGGGCGAGCAGTACTTC. V gene TRBV10-3 combines with J gene TRBJ2-7; D not resolved. Germline V CDR1 and CDR2: ENHRY, SYGVKD. The V end was cut by 2 bases, the J end by 6 bases, with 11 bases between. The CDR3 consists of 13 residues.

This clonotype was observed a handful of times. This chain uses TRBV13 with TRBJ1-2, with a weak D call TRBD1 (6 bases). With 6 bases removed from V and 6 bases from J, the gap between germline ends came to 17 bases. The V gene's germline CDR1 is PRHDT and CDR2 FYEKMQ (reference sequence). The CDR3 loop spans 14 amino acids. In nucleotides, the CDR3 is TGTGCCAGCAGTCCCCTGGGGGGGCAAGATGGCTACACCTTC. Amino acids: CASSPLGGQDGYTF.

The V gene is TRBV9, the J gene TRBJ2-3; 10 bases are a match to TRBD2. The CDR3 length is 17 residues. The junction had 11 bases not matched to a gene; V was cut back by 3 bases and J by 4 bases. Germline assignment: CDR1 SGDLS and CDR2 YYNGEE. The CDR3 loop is CASSATRPSGGADTQYF. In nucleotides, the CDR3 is TGTGCCAGCAGCGCGACGAGGCCCAGCGGGGGGGCAGATACGCAGTATTTT.

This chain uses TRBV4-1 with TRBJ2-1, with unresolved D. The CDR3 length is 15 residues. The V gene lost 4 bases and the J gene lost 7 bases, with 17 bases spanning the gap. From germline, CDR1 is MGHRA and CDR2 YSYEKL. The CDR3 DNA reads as TGCGCCAGCAGCCCAAGGCCCCAGTGGCGGAATGAGCAGTTCTTC. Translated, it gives CASSPRPQWRNEQFF.

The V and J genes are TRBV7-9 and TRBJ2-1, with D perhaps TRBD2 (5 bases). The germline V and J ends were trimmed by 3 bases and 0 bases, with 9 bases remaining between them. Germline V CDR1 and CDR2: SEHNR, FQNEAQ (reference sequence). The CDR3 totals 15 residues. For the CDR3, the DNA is TGTGCCAGCAGCTTCCATGGGAGCTCCTACAATGAGCAGTTCTTC. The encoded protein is CASSFHGSSYNEQFF.